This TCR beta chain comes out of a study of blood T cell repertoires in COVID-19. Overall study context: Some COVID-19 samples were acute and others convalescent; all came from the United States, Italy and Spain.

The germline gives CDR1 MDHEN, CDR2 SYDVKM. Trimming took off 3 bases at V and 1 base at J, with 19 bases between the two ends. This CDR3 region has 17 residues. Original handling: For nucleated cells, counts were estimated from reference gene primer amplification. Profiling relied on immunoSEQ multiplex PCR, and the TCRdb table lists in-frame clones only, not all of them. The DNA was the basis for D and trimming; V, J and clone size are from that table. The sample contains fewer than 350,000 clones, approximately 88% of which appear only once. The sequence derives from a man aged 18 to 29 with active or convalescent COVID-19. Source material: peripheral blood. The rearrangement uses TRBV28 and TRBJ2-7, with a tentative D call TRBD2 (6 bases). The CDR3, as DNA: TGTGCCAGCAGTTTTCCTAAGGGCGGGACGGAGTCCTACGAGCAGTACTTC. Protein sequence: CASSFPKGGTESYEQYF.